One and the same sample provided the 9 T cell receptor beta chains below, sequenced in a study of identical twins listed by TCRdb under 2016. The library relied on 5' RACE. TCRdb records Illumina HiSeq 2000 as the sequencer. The raw public data were reprocessed by TCRdb itself: fastp quality trimming at Q25, MiXCR clonotype calling, in-frame beta chains only. When rows share a CDR3 protein, they turn into one entry using the most common DNA and genes. Across this sample there are 500,000 to 650,000 distinct CDR3 sequences, with under 25% seen only once. The ten largest clones take up about 0.48% of the sample. The data also belong to a second study, concerning yellow fever vaccine responses in identical twins.

Material for sequencing was CD4+ T cells sorted from blood. These TCRs come from a woman aged 18-30 years in good health.

The chain carries TRBV12-3 or TRBV12-4 and TRBJ2-7, with no clear D. The CDR3 spans 15 residues. The V gene lost 0 bases and the J gene lost 3 bases, with 12 bases spanning the gap. The CDR3 here is CASSLAPQSFYEQYF. CDR3 coding DNA: TGTGCCAGCAGTTTAGCGCCACAGTCTTTCTACGAGCAGTACTTC.

This clonotype was seen more than once but under ten times. The chain couples TRBV28 to TRBJ1-5; 7 bases align to TRBD1. Germline V gene lookup returns CDR1 MDHEN and CDR2 SYDVKM. Trimming took 8 bases from V and 2 from J; bases not matched to a gene: 0. CDR3 size: 12 residues. The CDR3 reads CASDRGNQPQHF. The CDR3 DNA reads as TGTGCCAGCGACAGGGGCAATCAGCCCCAGCATTTT.

The sample holds many counts of this clonotype. The chain recombines TRBV7-3 with TRBJ2-2; D not resolved. The ends were cut back, 2 bases at V and 1 base at J, with 8 bases in the middle. The CDR3 has 15 amino acids. Germline V lookup: CDR1 SGHTA, CDR2 FQGTGA. The CDR3 DNA reads as TGTGCCAGCAGCTTAGGGTTCGGGAACACCGGGGAGCTGTTTTTT. Its translation is CASSLGFGNTGELFF.

The gene calls are TRBV2 and TRBJ1-1; D call uncertain. V was clipped by 6 bases and J by 5 bases, with 10 bases between them. Germline CDR1 is SNHLY and CDR2 is FYNNEI. The CDR3 is made up of 12 amino acids. In DNA, the CDR3 is TGTGCCAGCAGCGACCCGACGACTGAAGCTTTCTTT. It specifies CASSDPTTEAFF.

The chain has TRBV6-1 and TRBJ2-3; no clear D gene. V lost 6 bases and J 2 bases, leaving 9 bases between the germline ends. The germline gives CDR1 MNHNS, CDR2 SASEGT. The CDR3 runs 13 residues. The CDR3 DNA reads TGTGCCAGCAGGGAAATAAACACAGATACGCAGTATTTT. This translates into CASREINTDTQYF.

The V call is TRBV4-1, the J call TRBJ2-3; 11 bases align to TRBD2. There are 18 residues in the CDR3. J was trimmed by 2 bases and V by 0 bases; bases with no gene match: 7. CDR1 and CDR2 from the germline V gene are MGHRA and YSYEKL. This chain's CDR3 is CASSQDLGTSGNTDTQYF. The DNA for the CDR3 is TGCGCCAGCAGCCAAGATCTCGGGACTAGCGGAAACACAGATACGCAGTATTTT.

The rearrangement joins TRBV15 to TRBJ2-1; 7 bases align to TRBD2. The V and J ends lost 5 bases and 9 bases, in that order; junction bases with no gene match: 19. CDR1 is LNHNV and CDR2 is YYDKDF in the germline V gene (reference sequence). The CDR3 has 17 residues. The CDR3 protein is CATSAKRGGWGGSEQFF. CDR3 nucleotides: TGTGCCACCAGCGCTAAGAGGGGAGGATGGGGGGGAAGTGAGCAGTTCTTC.

The chain is built from TRBV29-1 and TRBJ2-7, with D perhaps matching TRBD2 (5 bases). Germline CDR1 reads SQVTM; CDR2 reads ANQGSEA. CDR3 size: 13 residues. Deletions cut 0 bases from V and 3 bases from J, with 9 bases between. The CDR3 is CSVEDEGYYEQYV. The CDR3 DNA reads TGCAGCGTTGAAGACGAGGGTTACTACGAGCAGTACGTC.

This rearrangement joins TRBV10-3 to TRBJ1-5; D not certain. V lost 3 bases, J lost 2 bases, and 11 bases lay in between. Germline assignment: CDR1 ENHRY and CDR2 SYGVKD. This CDR3 is 15 amino acids long. Written as DNA, the CDR3 is TGTGCCATCAGTGATTTGGGTGACGGCAATCAGCCCCAGCATTTT. The encoded protein is CAISDLGDGNQPQHF.